This T cell receptor beta chain was recovered during a study of cytomegalovirus exposure and HLA in healthy donors. A word on this clone: Its antigen is not identified.

The study, taken as a whole, reports: CMV serostatus was the only immune exposure information that was available.

This CDR3 is 14 amino acids long. The ends lost 3 bases at V and 3 bases at J; junction bases unmatched: 0. Germline assignment: CDR1 LNHDA and CDR2 SQIVND (reference sequence). PCR primers comprised 60 Vbeta and 13 Jbeta primers. Sequencing used immunoSEQ multiplex PCR; TCRdb keeps in-frame clones, though not all of them. The table lists a few hundred thousand clones, roughly 80% of them singletons. The clonotype originates from a young man in good health and CMV-seronegative. The specimen was PBMCs. The rearrangement joins TRBV19 to TRBJ1-2; TRBD1 agrees at 11 bases. The CDR3 DNA is TGTGCCAGTAGTATGGGACAGGGGGACTATGGCTACACCTTC. It is translated as CASSMGQGDYGYTF.